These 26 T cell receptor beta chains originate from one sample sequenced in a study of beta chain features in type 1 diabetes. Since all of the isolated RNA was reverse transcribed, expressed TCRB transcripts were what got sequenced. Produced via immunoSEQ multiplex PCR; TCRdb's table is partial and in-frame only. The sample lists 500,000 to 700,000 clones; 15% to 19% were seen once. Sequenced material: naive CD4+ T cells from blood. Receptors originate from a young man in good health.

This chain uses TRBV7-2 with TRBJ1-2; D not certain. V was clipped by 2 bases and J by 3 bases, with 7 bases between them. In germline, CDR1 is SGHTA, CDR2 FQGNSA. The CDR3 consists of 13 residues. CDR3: CASSLFKDYGYTF. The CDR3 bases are TGTGCCAGCAGCTTATTCAAGGACTATGGCTACACCTTC.

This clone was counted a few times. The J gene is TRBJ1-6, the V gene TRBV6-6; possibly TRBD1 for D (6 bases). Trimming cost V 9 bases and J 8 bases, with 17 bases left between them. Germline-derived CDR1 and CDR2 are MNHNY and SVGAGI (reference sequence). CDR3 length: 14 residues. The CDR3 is CASIRPGGDSPLHF. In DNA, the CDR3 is TGTGCCAGTATACGGCCCGGGGGCGATTCACCCCTCCACTTT.

This CDR3 reads CASSSRSTGTDTQYF. In DNA form, the CDR3 reads TGTGCCAGCAGCTCCCGGTCTACCGGCACAGATACGCAGTATTTT. This sequence joins TRBV11-3 and TRBJ2-3; D is ambiguous. The V gene's germline CDR1 is SGHNT and CDR2 YENEEA. Trimming removed 4 bases from V and 1 base from J, with 12 bases in between. The CDR3 length is 15 residues.

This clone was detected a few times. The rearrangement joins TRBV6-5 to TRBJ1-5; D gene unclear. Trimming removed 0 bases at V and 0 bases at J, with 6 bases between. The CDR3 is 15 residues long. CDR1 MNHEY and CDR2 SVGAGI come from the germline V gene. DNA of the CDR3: TGTGCCAGCAGTTACTCTGGAAATAGCAATCAGCCCCAGCATTTT. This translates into CASSYSGNSNQPQHF.

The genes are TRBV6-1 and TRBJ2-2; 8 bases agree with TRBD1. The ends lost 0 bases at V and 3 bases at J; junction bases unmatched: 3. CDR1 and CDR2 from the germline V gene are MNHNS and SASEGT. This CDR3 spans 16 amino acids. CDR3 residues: CASSEAWTGYTGELFF. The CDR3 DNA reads TGTGCCAGCAGTGAAGCCTGGACAGGGTACACCGGGGAGCTGTTTTTT.

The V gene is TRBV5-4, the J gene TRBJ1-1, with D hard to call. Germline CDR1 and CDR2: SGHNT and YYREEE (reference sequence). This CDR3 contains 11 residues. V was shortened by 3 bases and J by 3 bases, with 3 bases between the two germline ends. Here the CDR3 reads CASSSYTEAFF. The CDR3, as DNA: TGTGCCAGCAGCTCATACACTGAAGCTTTCTTT.

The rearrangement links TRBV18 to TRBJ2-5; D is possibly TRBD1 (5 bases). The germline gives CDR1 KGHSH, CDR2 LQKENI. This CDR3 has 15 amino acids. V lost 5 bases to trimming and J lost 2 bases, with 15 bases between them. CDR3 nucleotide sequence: TGTGCCAGCTCATCAGGGCTAATTAGGCAAGAGACCCAGTACTTC. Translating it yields CASSSGLIRQETQYF.

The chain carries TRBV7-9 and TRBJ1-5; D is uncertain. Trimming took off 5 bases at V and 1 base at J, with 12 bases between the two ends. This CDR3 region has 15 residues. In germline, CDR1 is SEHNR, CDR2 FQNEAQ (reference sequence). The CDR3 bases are TGTGCCAGCAGCACCAGGACGGAAAGCAATCAGCCCCAGCATTTT. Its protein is CASSTRTESNQPQHF.

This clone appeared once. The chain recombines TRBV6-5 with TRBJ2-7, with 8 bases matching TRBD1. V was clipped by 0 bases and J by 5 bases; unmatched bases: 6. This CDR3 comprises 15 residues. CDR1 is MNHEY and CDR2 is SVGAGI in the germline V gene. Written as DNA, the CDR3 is TGTGCCAGCAGTTACTCGTACCAGGGGGCTGACGAGCAGTACTTC. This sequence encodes CASSYSYQGADEQYF.

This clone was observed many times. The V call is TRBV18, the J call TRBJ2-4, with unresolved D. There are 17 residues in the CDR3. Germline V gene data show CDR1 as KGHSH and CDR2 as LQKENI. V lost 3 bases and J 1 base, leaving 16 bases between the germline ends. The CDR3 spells CASSPITESYAKNIQYF. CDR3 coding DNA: TGTGCCAGCTCACCGATAACGGAGAGCTACGCCAAAAACATTCAGTACTTC.

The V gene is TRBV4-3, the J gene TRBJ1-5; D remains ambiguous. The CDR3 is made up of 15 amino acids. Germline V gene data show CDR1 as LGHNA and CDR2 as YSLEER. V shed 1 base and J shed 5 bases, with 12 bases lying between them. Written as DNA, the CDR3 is TGCGCCAGCAGCCAAGTCCCTCCAGCCGATCAGCCCCAGCATTTT. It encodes CASSQVPPADQPQHF.

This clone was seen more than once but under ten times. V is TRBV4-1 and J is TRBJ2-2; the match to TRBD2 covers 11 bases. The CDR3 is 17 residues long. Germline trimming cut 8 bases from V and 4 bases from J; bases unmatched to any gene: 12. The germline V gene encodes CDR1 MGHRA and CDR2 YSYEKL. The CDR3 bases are TGCGCCAGCTCCCGAGCCGGGACTAGCGGAACCACCGGGGAGCTGTTTTTT. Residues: CASSRAGTSGTTGELFF.

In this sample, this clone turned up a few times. The CDR3 reads CSVTGGTEAFF. For the CDR3, the DNA is TGCAGCGTGACAGGTGGCACTGAAGCTTTCTTT. The chain joins TRBV29-1 to TRBJ1-1, with a weak D call TRBD1 (6 bases). The CDR3 is made up of 11 amino acids. Germline V gene lookup returns CDR1 SQVTM and CDR2 ANQGSEA. V lost 6 bases to trimming and J lost 4 bases, with 9 bases between them. The full variable domain, in which reference TRBV29-1 and TRBJ1-1 provide the parts outside the CDR3, is SAVISQKPSRDICQRGTSLTIQCQVDSQVTMMFWYRQQPGQSLTLIATANQGSEATYESGFVIDKFPISRPNLTFSTLTVSNMSPEDSSIYLCSVTGGTEAFFGQGTRLTVV.

The CDR3 DNA sequence: TGTGCCAGCAGGAATACAGGGGGCGTTAACTACGAGCAGTACTTC. This encodes CASRNTGGVNYEQYF. J is TRBJ2-7 and V is TRBV6-6; 9 bases fit TRBD1. The CDR3 has 15 amino acids. In germline, CDR1 is MNHNY, CDR2 SVGAGI (reference sequence). J gave up 3 bases and V 6 bases, and 9 bases lay outside the gene matches.

CDR3 in amino acids: CASSLRQGALNTEAFF. The CDR3 DNA reads as TGTGCCAGCAGCTTAAGACAGGGGGCCCTGAACACTGAAGCTTTCTTT. This rearrangement joins TRBV7-8 to TRBJ1-1, with 10 bases identical to TRBD1. This CDR3 is built from 16 residues. The V and J ends lost 2 bases and 0 bases, in that order; junction bases with no gene match: 3. Germline CDR1 and CDR2: SGHVS and FQNEAQ. The whole variable domain, filled in from reference TRBV7-8 and TRBJ1-1, reads GAGVSQSPRYKVAKRGQDVALRCDPISGHVSLFWYQQALGQGPEFLTYFQNEAQLDKSGLPSDRFFAERPEGSVSTLKIQRTQQEDSAVYLCASSLRQGALNTEAFFGQGTRLTVV.

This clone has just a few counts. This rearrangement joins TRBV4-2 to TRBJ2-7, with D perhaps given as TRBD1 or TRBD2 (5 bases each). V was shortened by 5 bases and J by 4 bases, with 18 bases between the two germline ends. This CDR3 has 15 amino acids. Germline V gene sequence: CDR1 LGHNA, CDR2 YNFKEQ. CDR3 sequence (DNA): TGTGCCAGCAGCGATACCGGGACGATCAATTACGAGCAGTACTTC. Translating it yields CASSDTGTINYEQYF.

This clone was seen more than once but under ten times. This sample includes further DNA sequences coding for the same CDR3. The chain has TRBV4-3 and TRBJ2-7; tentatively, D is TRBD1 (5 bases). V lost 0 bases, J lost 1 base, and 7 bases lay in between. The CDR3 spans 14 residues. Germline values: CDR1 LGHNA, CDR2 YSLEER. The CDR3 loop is CASSQEQGSYEQYF. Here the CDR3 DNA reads TGCGCCAGCAGCCAAGAGCAGGGTTCCTACGAGCAGTACTTC.

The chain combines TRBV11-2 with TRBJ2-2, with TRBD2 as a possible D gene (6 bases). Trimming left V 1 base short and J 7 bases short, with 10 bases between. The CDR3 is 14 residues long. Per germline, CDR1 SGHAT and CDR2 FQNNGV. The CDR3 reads CASSLVEGRGELFF. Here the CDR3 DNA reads TGTGCCAGCAGCTTAGTGGAGGGACGCGGGGAGCTGTTTTTT.

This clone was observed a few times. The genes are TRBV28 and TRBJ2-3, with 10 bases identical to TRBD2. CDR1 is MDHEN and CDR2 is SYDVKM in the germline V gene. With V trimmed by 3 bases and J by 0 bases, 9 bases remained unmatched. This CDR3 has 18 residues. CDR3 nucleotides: TGTGCCAGCAGTTTTGTTAGCGGGGGGTCCCCCAGCACAGATACGCAGTATTTT. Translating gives CASSFVSGGSPSTDTQYF.

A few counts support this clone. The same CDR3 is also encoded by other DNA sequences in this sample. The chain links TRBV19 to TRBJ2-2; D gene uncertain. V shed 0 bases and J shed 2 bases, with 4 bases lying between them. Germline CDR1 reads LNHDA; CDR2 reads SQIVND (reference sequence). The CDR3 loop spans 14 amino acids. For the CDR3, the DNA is TGTGCCAGTAGTATAGAGGGTAACACCGGGGAGCTGTTTTTT. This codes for CASSIEGNTGELFF.

CDR3 region: CASSLSGVPEAFF. The CDR3 DNA follows: TGCGCCAGCAGCTTGTCTGGTGTCCCTGAAGCTTTCTTT. The chain joins TRBV5-1 to TRBJ1-1, with unresolved D. This CDR3 is built from 13 residues. The V end was cut by 1 base, the J end by 6 bases, with 10 bases between. Germline assignment: CDR1 SGHRS and CDR2 YFSETQ.

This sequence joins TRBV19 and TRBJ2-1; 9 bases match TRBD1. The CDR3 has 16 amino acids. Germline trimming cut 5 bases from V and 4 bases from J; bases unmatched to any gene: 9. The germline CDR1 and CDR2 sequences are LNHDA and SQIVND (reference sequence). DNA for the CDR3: TGTGCCAGTAGTTCGGGACAGGGTGGTTGGTACAATGAGCAGTTCTTC. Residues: CASSSGQGGWYNEQFF.

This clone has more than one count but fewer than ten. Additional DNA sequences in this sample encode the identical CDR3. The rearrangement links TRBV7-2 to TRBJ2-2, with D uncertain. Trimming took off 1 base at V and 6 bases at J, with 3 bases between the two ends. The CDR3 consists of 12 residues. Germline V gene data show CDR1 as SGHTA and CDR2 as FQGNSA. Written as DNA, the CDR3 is TGTGCCAGCAGCTTAGATGCCGGGGAGCTGTTTTTT. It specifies CASSLDAGELFF.

CDR3 protein: CASSLNANTEAFF. In DNA, the CDR3 is TGTGCCAGCAGTTTAAACGCGAACACTGAAGCTTTCTTT. V usage is TRBV28 and J usage is TRBJ1-1; D is undetermined. Germline CDR1 reads MDHEN; CDR2 reads SYDVKM. The CDR3 runs to 13 residues. Trimming shortened V by 2 bases and J by 1 base, and 5 bases separated the two germline ends. The variable domain in full, with the rest retrieved from reference TRBV28 and TRBJ1-1, is DVKVTQSSRYLVKRTGEKVFLECVQDMDHENMFWYRQDPGLGLRLIYFSYDVKMKEKGDIPEGYSVSREKKERFSLILESASTNQTSMYLCASSLNANTEAFFGQGTRLTVV.

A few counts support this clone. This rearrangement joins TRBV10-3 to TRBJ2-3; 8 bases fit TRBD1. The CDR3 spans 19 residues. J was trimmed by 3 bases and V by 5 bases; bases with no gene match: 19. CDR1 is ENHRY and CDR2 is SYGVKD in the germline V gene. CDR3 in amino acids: CAISRYVGSGGERTDTQYF. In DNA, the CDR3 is TGTGCCATCAGTAGATATGTGGGTTCAGGGGGCGAAAGGACAGATACGCAGTATTTT.

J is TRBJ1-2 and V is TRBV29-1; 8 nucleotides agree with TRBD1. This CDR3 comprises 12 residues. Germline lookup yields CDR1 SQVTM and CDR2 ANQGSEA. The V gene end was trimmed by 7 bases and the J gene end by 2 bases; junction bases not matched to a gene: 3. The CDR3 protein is CSARDRNYGYTF. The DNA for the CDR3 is TGCAGCGCTCGGGACAGGAACTATGGCTACACCTTC.